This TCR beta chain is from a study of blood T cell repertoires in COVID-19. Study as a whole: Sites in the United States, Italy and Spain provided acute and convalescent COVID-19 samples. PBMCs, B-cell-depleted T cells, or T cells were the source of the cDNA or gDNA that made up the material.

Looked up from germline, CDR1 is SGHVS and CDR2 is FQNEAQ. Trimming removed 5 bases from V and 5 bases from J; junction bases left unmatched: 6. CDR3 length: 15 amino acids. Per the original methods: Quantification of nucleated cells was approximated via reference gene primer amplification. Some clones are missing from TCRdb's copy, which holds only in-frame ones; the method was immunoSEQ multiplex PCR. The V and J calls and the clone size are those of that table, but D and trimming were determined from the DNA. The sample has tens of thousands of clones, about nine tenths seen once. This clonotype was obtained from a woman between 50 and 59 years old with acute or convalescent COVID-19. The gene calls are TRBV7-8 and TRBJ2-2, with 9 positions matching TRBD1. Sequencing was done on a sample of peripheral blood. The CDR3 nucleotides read TGTGCCAGCAGCCTCCGGGACAGGGCAACCGGGGAGCTGTTTTTT. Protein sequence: CASSLRDRATGELFF. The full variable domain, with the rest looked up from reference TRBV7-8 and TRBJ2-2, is GAGVSQSPRYKVAKRGQDVALRCDPISGHVSLFWYQQALGQGPEFLTYFQNEAQLDKSGLPSDRFFAERPEGSVSTLKIQRTQQEDSAVYLCASSLRDRATGELFFGEGSRLTVL.